The 27 T cell receptor beta chains below come from one sample, sequenced in a study of shared clonotypes between healthy human individuals. TCRdb's table, derived via immunoSEQ multiplex PCR, lists solely in-frame clones and lacks some. Of roughly 1,100,000 clones listed, 65% to 80% are singletons. Material for sequencing was memory CD4+ T cells sorted from blood. Subset described: CD45RA-negative fraction. Receptors were obtained from a man aged 18 to 35 in good health.

The rearrangement links TRBV11-2 to TRBJ2-5; 11 positions match TRBD2. Trimming removed 1 base from V and 1 base from J; junction bases left unmatched: 8. Germline assignment: CDR1 SGHAT and CDR2 FQNNGV. This CDR3 region has 18 residues. CDR3 residues: CASSLGVPSGGFQETQYF. In nucleotides, the CDR3 is TGTGCCAGCAGCTTAGGGGTTCCTAGCGGGGGGTTCCAAGAGACCCAGTACTTC.

This chain connects TRBV6-1 to TRBJ1-5, with D perhaps TRBD1 (5 bases). The CDR3 has 14 amino acids. The germline V gene encodes CDR1 MNHNS and CDR2 SASEGT. V was pared by 4 bases and J by 6 bases, with 13 bases between. CDR3 bases: TGTGCCAGCAGTGCCCAGGGAGTTGCTCAGCCCCAGCATTTT. Its protein is CASSAQGVAQPQHF.

The V and J genes are TRBV29-1 and TRBJ2-1; D not certain. CDR1 is SQVTM and CDR2 is ANQGSEA in the germline V gene. This CDR3 comprises 14 residues. Trimming stripped 2 bases from V and 3 bases from J, with 11 bases between. The CDR3 loop reads CSVELDGNYNEQFF. The CDR3 nucleotides read TGCAGCGTTGAACTGGACGGAAACTACAATGAGCAGTTCTTC.

V and J are TRBV6-5 and TRBJ2-1, with a tentative D call TRBD2 (5 bases). The length of the CDR3 is 12 residues. The V end was cut by 0 bases, the J end by 13 bases, with 10 bases between. Germline values: CDR1 MNHEY, CDR2 SVGAGI. The CDR3 nucleotides read TGTGCCAGCAGTTACTCGGAGGCTGTACAGTTCTTC. Protein: CASSYSEAVQFF.

In this sample, this clone turned up a few times. The chain combines TRBV30 with TRBJ2-2; the match to TRBD1 covers 7 bases. V gave up 2 bases and J gave up 6 bases; unmatched junction bases: 9. Germline V gene data show CDR1 as GTSNPN and CDR2 as SVGIG (reference sequence). This CDR3 contains 15 residues. The CDR3 coding sequence is TGTGCCTGGAGTCCGGGCAGGGGGAGTGCCGGGGAGCTGTTTTTT. Amino acids: CAWSPGRGSAGELFF.

The gene calls are TRBV11-2 and TRBJ2-4; D is ambiguous. V was shortened by 3 bases and J by 2 bases, with 5 bases between the two germline ends. The V gene's germline CDR1 is SGHAT and CDR2 FQNNGV. This CDR3 spans 13 amino acids. The CDR3 loop reads CASSFMTKNIQYF. The CDR3 DNA reads TGTGCCAGCAGCTTCATGACCAAAAACATTCAGTACTTC.

The chain employs TRBV5-4 and TRBJ1-4, with 7 bases lining up with TRBD1. Unmatched junction bases numbered 5, after V lost 1 base and J lost 2 bases. The CDR3 covers 16 residues. The germline CDR1 and CDR2 sequences are SGHNT and YYREEE (reference sequence). The CDR3 loop reads CASSLRQGGTNEKLFF. CDR3 nucleotides: TGTGCCAGCAGCTTGCGACAGGGTGGGACTAATGAAAAACTGTTTTTT. The full variable domain, in which reference TRBV5-4 and TRBJ1-4 provide the parts outside the CDR3, is ETGVTQSPTHLIKTRGQQVTLRCSSQSGHNTVSWYQQALGQGPQFIFQYYREEENGRGNFPPRFSGLQFPNYSSELNVNALELDDSALYLCASSLRQGGTNEKLFFGSGTQLSVL.

The genes are TRBV19 and TRBJ1-2; tentative D call: TRBD1 (5 bases). With 4 bases removed from V and 3 bases from J, the gap between germline ends came to 15 bases. Germline CDR1 and CDR2: LNHDA and SQIVND (reference sequence). This CDR3 is 15 amino acids long. The CDR3 nucleotides read TGTGCCAGTAGTACAACCCCGGGGCAGTACTATGGCTACACCTTC. Amino acids: CASSTTPGQYYGYTF.

The chain combines TRBV19 with TRBJ2-4, with TRBD2 identical over 12 bases. Unmatched junction bases numbered 16, after V lost 10 bases and J lost 3 bases. This CDR3 spans 18 amino acids. CDR1 and CDR2 from the germline V gene are LNHDA and SQIVND (reference sequence). In DNA, the CDR3 is TGTGCCACTTCCCCAGCTAGCGGGGGGGCGGCATTCAAAAACATTCAGTACTTC. This codes for CATSPASGGAAFKNIQYF.

In regard to this clone: A much larger clone differs by one base, so this may be a read error. The chain joins TRBV7-9 to TRBJ1-1; D is ambiguous. CDR1 is SEHNR, CDR2 FQNEAQ, per germline (reference sequence). Deletions cut 5 bases from V and 1 base from J, with 8 bases between. The CDR3 loop spans 13 amino acids. The CDR3 nucleotides read TGTGCCAGCAGCCTCGGGGAGAACACTGAAGCTTTCTTT. Translated, it gives CASSLGENTEAFF.

The gene calls are TRBV2 and TRBJ2-1, with D hard to call. The ends were cut back, 2 bases at V and 0 bases at J, with 14 bases in the middle. CDR3 size: 17 residues. Per the germline V gene, CDR1 is SNHLY and CDR2 is FYNNEI. As DNA, the CDR3 is TGTGCCAGCAGTGAATTGGGGTCCCCCGGCTCCTACAATGAGCAGTTCTTC. The encoded protein is CASSELGSPGSYNEQFF.

This clone was counted at least ten times. CDR3 sequence reads: CASSRTVYNSPLHF. CDR3 DNA sequence: TGTGCCAGCAGCCGGACAGTTTATAATTCACCCCTCCACTTT. The chain has TRBV6-1 and TRBJ1-6; a weak D match, TRBD1 (6 bases). The ends were cut back, 6 bases at V and 4 bases at J, with 10 bases in the middle. Germline CDR1 reads MNHNS; CDR2 reads SASEGT. The CDR3 loop spans 14 amino acids.

The rearrangement joins TRBV10-1 to TRBJ2-1; D perhaps matches TRBD1 (6 bases). Between the trimmed V and J ends, which lost 0 bases and 6 bases, there was a span of 12 bases. The CDR3 extends over 15 amino acids. Germline values: CDR1 WNHNN, CDR2 SYGVQD (reference sequence). The CDR3 bases are TGCGCCAGCAGTGAGTCTCAAGCAGGGGCCAATGAGCAGTTCTTC. Its translation is CASSESQAGANEQFF.

This chain uses TRBV4-3 with TRBJ1-1; D is possibly TRBD1 (6 bases). Trimming pared 0 bases from V and 0 bases from J, leaving 14 bases between. CDR1 and CDR2 (germline): LGHNA, YSLEER. The CDR3 is made up of 17 amino acids. The CDR3 nucleotides read TGCGCCAGCAGCCAAGACGCCTACAGGGTTATGAACACTGAAGCTTTCTTT. It encodes CASSQDAYRVMNTEAFF.

The chain's CDR3 is CASSLPRSGANVLTF. CDR3 DNA sequence: TGTGCCAGCAGTTTACCACGCTCTGGGGCCAACGTCCTGACTTTC. This chain joins TRBV28 and TRBJ2-6; D remains ambiguous. Trimming cost V 2 bases and J 0 bases, with 5 bases left between them. Germline V gene data show CDR1 as MDHEN and CDR2 as SYDVKM. This CDR3 spans 15 amino acids.

Only a few counts were recorded for this clone. The chain recombines TRBV29-1 with TRBJ2-1, with TRBD2 as a possible D gene (5 bases). Trimming stripped 5 bases from V and 14 bases from J, with 16 bases between. There are 11 residues in the CDR3. CDR1 and CDR2 from the germline V gene are SQVTM and ANQGSEA. The CDR3 DNA is TGCAGCGTTTCGTCCCGGCCAGCGGAGTTCTTC. Amino acid sequence: CSVSSRPAEFF.

The gene calls are TRBV19 and TRBJ2-2; tentative D call: TRBD1 (6 bases). Germline loops: CDR1 LNHDA, CDR2 SQIVND (reference sequence). There are 15 residues in the CDR3. Trimming took off 6 bases at V and 5 bases at J, with 16 bases between the two ends. The CDR3 here is CASSFPLGQTGELFF. CDR3 sequence (DNA): TGTGCCAGTAGCTTCCCCCTCGGACAGACCGGGGAGCTGTTTTTT.

The chain has TRBV18 and TRBJ2-3; 11 bases are a match to TRBD2. The V segment lost 4 bases and the J segment 1 base; nucleotides outside the gene matches: 1. CDR1 is KGHSH, CDR2 LQKENI, per germline. The CDR3 consists of 15 residues. CDR3 in DNA: TGTGCCAGCTCACAACTAGCGGGGGGCACAGATACGCAGTATTTT. Protein: CASSQLAGGTDTQYF.

DNA for the CDR3: TGTGCCAGCAGTTTTAGAGAAGGAGGGCTTAGCAATCAGCCCCAGCATTTT. Protein product: CASSFREGGLSNQPQHF. This chain connects TRBV27 to TRBJ1-5; no clear D. Deletions cut 3 bases from V and 0 bases from J, with 15 bases between. CDR3 size: 17 residues. Germline V lookup: CDR1 MNHEY, CDR2 SMNVEV (reference sequence).

The V call is TRBV29-1, the J call TRBJ2-7; 7 nucleotides agree with TRBD1. The CDR3 contains 14 residues. The junction had 8 bases not matched to a gene; V was cut back by 6 bases and J by 0 bases. Germline V gene lookup returns CDR1 SQVTM and CDR2 ANQGSEA. This chain's CDR3 is CSVGVRDSSYEQYF. DNA of the CDR3: TGCAGCGTCGGGGTCCGGGACAGCTCCTACGAGCAGTACTTC.

This clone appeared a few times. This rearrangement joins TRBV7-9 to TRBJ1-1, with D perhaps matching TRBD1 (5 bases). The CDR3 is 12 amino acids. Looked up from germline, CDR1 is SEHNR and CDR2 is FQNEAQ (reference sequence). Trimming took off 4 bases at V and 3 bases at J, with 6 bases between the two ends. CDR3: CASSWGDTEAFF. The CDR3 nucleotides read TGTGCCAGCAGCTGGGGGGACACTGAAGCTTTCTTT.

This clone was counted a few times. The chain carries TRBV11-2 and TRBJ2-5; possible D gene TRBD2, 5 bases. CDR3 length: 15 amino acids. From germline, CDR1 is SGHAT and CDR2 FQNNGV. V lost 2 bases and J lost 2, with 12 bases in between. This chain's CDR3 is CASSLLGSLQETQYF. CDR3 coding DNA: TGTGCCAGCAGCTTACTTGGGAGTTTGCAAGAGACCCAGTACTTC.

The V call is TRBV15, the J call TRBJ2-5, with TRBD2 matching over 10 bases. The V gene's germline CDR1 is LNHNV and CDR2 YYDKDF (reference sequence). The CDR3 consists of 17 residues. The J segment lost 1 base and the V segment lost 0 bases, leaving 5 bases of the junction unmatched. CDR3 amino acids: CATSRDQQREGQETQYF. CDR3 DNA: TGTGCCACCAGCAGAGATCAGCAGCGGGAGGGCCAAGAGACCCAGTACTTC. The full variable domain, with the rest looked up from reference TRBV15 and TRBJ2-5, is DAMVIQNPRYQVTQFGKPVTLSCSQTLNHNVMYWYQQKSSQAPKLLFHYYDKDFNNEADTPDNFQSRRPNTSFCFLDIRSPGLGDTAMYLCATSRDQQREGQETQYFGPGTRLLVL.

This chain's CDR3 is CASSVSGRAETQYF. The CDR3 bases are TGTGCCAGCAGTGTTAGCGGGAGGGCAGAGACCCAGTACTTC. The V call is TRBV25-1, the J call TRBJ2-5; 11 positions match TRBD2. CDR3 length equals 14 residues. V lost 4 bases and J lost 4; bases outside the gene matches: 2. Germline CDR1 is MGHDK and CDR2 is SYGVNS.

The rearrangement uses TRBV5-1 and TRBJ1-3, with D hard to call. The CDR3 has 15 amino acids. Per the germline V gene, CDR1 is SGHRS and CDR2 is YFSETQ. V lost 0 bases to trimming and J lost 2 bases, with 9 bases between them. For the CDR3, the DNA is TGCGCCAGCAGCTTGGGAGGGTTTGCTGGAAACACCATATATTTT. Encoded protein: CASSLGGFAGNTIYF.

This clone was counted only a few times. CDR3 residues: CATEENTEAFF. CDR3 in DNA: TGTGCCACCGAGGAGAACACTGAAGCTTTCTTT. The rearrangement links TRBV15 to TRBJ1-1, with no clear D. Germline V gene data show CDR1 as LNHNV and CDR2 as YYDKDF (reference sequence). V lost 8 bases and J lost 1, with 5 bases in between. The CDR3 length is 11 residues.

The chain employs TRBV5-6 and TRBJ2-7; TRBD1 is a possible D gene (5 bases). With 4 bases removed from V and 5 bases from J, the gap between germline ends came to 19 bases. Germline values: CDR1 SGHDT, CDR2 YYEEEE. There are 15 residues in the CDR3. CDR3 coding DNA: TGTGCCAGCAGCCCCCTGGACATGGTTAATCACGAGCAGTACTTC. Translation: CASSPLDMVNHEQYF.